This TCR beta chain comes out of a study of tumour-infiltrating T cells in Burkitt lymphoma (dated by TCRdb to about 2020). Regarding the study in general: Clinical outcome was correlated with TCR repertoire data, and overall and progression-free survival were found to be predicted by productive clonality independently of established prognosticators, including age at diagnosis.

In this sample, this clone turned up a few times. The antigen it recognizes is unknown. There are no base qualities to consult, and no much larger clone falls within one base. CDR1 and CDR2 were assigned from the germline V gene as MGHDK and SYGVNS. Inclusive of the bounding cysteine and phenylalanine, the CDR3 is 17 residues long. Here the CDR3 DNA is all that survives: 51 bases in frame from base 1. Unmatched junction bases come to 16, with V trimmed by 4 bases and J by 7 bases. The method was the immunoSEQ multiplex PCR assay. The table was pulled from immuneACCESS by TCRdb, which kept in-frame rearrangements only. Such tables lose some clones; where checked, under half of the loss comes from unresolved V genes, and the rest has no known cause. The sample yields roughly 15,000 clones; over 30% were counted once. The ten largest clones capture around 6.4% of the sample.

The specimen sequenced was tumor tissue. The chain is encoded by TRBV25-1 joined to TRBJ2-1; 7 bases in the junction line up with TRBD2. The receptor comes from a human donor with diffuse large B-cell lymphoma. The CDR3 region: CASSGVNRGGRVNEQFF. The DNA sequence reads TGTGCCAGCAGTGGGGTAAATAGGGGAGGGCGAGTGAATGAGCAGTTCTTC.